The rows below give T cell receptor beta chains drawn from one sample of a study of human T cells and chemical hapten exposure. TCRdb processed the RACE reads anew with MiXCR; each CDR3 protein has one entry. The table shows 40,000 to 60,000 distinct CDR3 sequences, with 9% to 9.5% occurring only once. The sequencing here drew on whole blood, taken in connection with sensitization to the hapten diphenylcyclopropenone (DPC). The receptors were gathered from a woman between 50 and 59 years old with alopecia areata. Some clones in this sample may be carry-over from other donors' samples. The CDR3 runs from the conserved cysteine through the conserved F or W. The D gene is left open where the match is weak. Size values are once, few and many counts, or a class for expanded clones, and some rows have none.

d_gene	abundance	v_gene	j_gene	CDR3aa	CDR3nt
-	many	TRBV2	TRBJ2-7	CASSRTLIPTAYEQYF	TGTGCCAGCAGTCGAACCCTTATCCCGACTGCGTACGAGCAGTACTTC
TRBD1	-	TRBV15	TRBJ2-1	CATSRDEQGPYNEQFF	TGTGCCACCAGCAGAGACGAACAGGGGCCCTACAATGAGCAGTTCTTC
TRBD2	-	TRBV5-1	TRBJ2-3	CASSLREAGFTDTQYF	TGCGCCAGCAGCTTGAGAGAAGCGGGATTCACAGATACGCAGTATTTT
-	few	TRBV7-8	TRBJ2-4	CASSLKRDRKNIQYF	TGTGCCAGCAGCCTAAAGCGGGACAGGAAAAACATTCAGTACTTC
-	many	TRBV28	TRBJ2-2	CASSLGPRYGTKNTGELFF	TGTGCCAGCAGTTTGGGACCCCGGTACGGGACGAAGAACACCGGGGAGCTGTTTTTT
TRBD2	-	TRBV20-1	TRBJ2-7	CSARVAGGSYEQYF	TGCAGTGCTAGAGTAGCGGGAGGTTCCTACGAGCAGTACTTC
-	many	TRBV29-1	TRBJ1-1	CSVATPLLDQNTEAFF	TGCAGCGTCGCCACCCCACTCCTTGACCAGAACACTGAAGCTTTCTTT
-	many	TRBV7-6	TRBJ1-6	CASSLAGNSPLHF	TGTGCCAGCAGCTTAGCAGGGAATTCACCCCTCCACTTT
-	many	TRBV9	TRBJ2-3	CASSTGGTDTQYF	TGTGCCAGCAGCACCGGGGGCACAGATACGCAGTATTTT
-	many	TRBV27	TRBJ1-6	CASSLVTRYNSPLHF	TGTGCCAGCAGTTTAGTAACCCGCTATAATTCACCCCTCCACTTT
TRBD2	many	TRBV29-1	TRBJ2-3	CSVEKLAVDTDTQYF	TGCAGCGTTGAGAAGCTAGCGGTAGACACAGATACGCAGTATTTT
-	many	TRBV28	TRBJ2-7	CASSFSSGLYEQYF	TGTGCCAGCAGTTTCTCCAGCGGACTTTACGAGCAGTACTTC
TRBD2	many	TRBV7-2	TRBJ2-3	CASSHRGTSGSGDTQYF	TGTGCCAGCAGCCACCGCGGGACTAGCGGGAGTGGAGATACGCAGTATTTT
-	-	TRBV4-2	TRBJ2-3	CASSVFSDGPTDTQYF	TGTGCCAGCAGCGTATTTTCAGATGGGCCTACAGATACGCAGTATTTT
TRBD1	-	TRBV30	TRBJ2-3	CAWRAQGFDTDTQYF	TGTGCCTGGAGGGCACAGGGGTTCGACACAGATACGCAGTATTTT
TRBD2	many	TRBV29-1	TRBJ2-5	CNGRLAGEETQYF	TGCAACGGAAGACTAGCGGGAGAAGAGACCCAGTACTTC
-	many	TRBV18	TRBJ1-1	CATTGRQNTEAFF	TGTGCCACCACGGGGCGGCAGAACACTGAAGCTTTCTTT
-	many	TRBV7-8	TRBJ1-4	CASSFVPTEGREKLFF	TGTGCCAGCAGCTTCGTCCCAACAGAGGGGAGAGAAAAACTGTTTTTT
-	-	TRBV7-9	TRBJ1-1	CASRAGPEAFF	TGTGCCAGCAGGGCAGGGCCTGAAGCTTTCTTT
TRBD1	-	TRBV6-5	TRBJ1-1	CASSGGGQGGTEAFF	TGTGCCAGCAGTGGGGGGGGACAGGGCGGCACTGAAGCTTTCTTT
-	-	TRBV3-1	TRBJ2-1	CASSTANRNEQFF	TGTGCCAGCAGCACGGCAAATCGCAATGAGCAGTTCTTC
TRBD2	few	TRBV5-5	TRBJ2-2	CASSAGTSRGGELFF	TGTGCCAGCAGCGCCGGGACTAGCAGGGGCGGGGAGCTGTTTTTT